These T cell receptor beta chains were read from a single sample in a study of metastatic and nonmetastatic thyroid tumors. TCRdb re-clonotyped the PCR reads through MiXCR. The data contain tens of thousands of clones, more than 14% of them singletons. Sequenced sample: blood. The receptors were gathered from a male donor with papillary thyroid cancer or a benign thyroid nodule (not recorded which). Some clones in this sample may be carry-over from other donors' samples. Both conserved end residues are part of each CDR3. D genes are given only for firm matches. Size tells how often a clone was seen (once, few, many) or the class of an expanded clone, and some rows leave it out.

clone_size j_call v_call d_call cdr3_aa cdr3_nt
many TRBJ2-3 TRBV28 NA CASSFNRLGHTDTQYF TGTGCCAGCAGTTTTAATCGGCTGGGCCACACAGATACGCAGTATTTT
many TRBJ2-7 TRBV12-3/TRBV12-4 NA CASSPFPGASGNYEQYF TGTGCCAGCAGTCCATTCCCGGGGGCTAGCGGTAACTACGAGCAGTACTTC
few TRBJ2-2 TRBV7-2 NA CASITGTRSNGELFF TGTGCCAGCATTACCGGTACTAGGAGTAACGGGGAGCTGTTTTTT
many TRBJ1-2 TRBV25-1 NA CASSESWRGGYTF TGTGCCAGCAGTGAATCGTGGAGGGGGGGCTACACCTTC
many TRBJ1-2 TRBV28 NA CASFGDGRRHYYGYTF TGTGCCAGCTTCGGGGACGGACGACGCCACTACTATGGCTACACCTTC
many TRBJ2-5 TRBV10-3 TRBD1 CAISESTGRGPQETQYF TGTGCCATCAGTGAGTCGACTGGCAGGGGGCCCCAAGAGACCCAGTACTTC
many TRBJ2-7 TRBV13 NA CASSVRRDSSYEQYF TGTGCCAGCAGCGTCCGGAGGGACAGCTCCTACGAGCAGTACTTC
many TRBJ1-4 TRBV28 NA CASSFLSAEKLFF TGTGCCAGCAGTTTCTTGTCAGCTGAAAAACTGTTTTTT
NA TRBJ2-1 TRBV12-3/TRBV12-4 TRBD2 CASSDRLAGEYEQFF TGTGCCAGCAGTGACCGACTAGCGGGAGAATATGAGCAGTTCTTC
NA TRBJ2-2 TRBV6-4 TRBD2 CASSESPGLSGGELFF TGTGCCAGCAGTGAATCTCCGGGACTATCGGGAGGGGAGCTGTTTTTT
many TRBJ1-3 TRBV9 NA CASSVSDSSGNTIYF TGTGCCAGCAGCGTATCGGACAGCTCTGGAAACACCATATATTTT
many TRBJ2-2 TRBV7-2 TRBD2 CASSLSGLGGGLTGELFF TGTGCCAGCAGCTTATCGGGTCTGGGGGGGGGACTCACCGGGGAGCTGTTTTTT
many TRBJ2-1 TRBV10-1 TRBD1 CASSEHRGGEQFF TGCGCCAGCAGTGAGCACAGGGGCGGTGAGCAGTTCTTC
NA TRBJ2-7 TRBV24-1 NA CATQWANYEQYF TGTGCCACTCAGTGGGCAAACTACGAGCAGTACTTT
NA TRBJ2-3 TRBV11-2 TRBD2 CASSSDRTSVRNTQYF TGTGCCAGCAGCTCCGACCGGACTAGCGTCCGGAATACGCAGTATTTT
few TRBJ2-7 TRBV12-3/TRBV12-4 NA CASTSLGYEQYF TGTGCCAGCACTTCATTAGGCTACGAGCAGTACTTC
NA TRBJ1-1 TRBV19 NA CASSIYRVDTEAFF TGTGCCAGTAGTATTTACAGGGTTGACACTGAAGCTTTCTTT
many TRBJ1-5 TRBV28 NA CASSTGVGEAAVSPQHF TGTGCCAGCAGTACCGGTGTGGGGGAAGCCGCAGTGTCGCCCCAGCATTTT
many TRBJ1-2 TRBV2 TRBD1 CASRTGGASGYTF TGTGCCAGCCGGACAGGGGGCGCGTCTGGCTACACCTTC
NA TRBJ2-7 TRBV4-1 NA CASSQRDTLTYEQYF TGCGCCAGCAGCCAGAGGGACACCCTCACATACGAGCAGTACTTC
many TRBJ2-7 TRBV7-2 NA CASSLGLETYEQYF TGTGCCAGCAGCTTAGGCCTAGAAACCTACGAGCAGTACTTC
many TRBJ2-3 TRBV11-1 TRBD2 CASSYSGTSTDTQYF TGTGCCAGCAGCTATAGCGGGACTAGCACAGATACGCAGTATTTT
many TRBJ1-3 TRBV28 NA CANNSGNTIYF TGTGCCAACAACTCTGGAAACACCATATATTTT
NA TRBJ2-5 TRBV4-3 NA CASSQDRRETQYF TGCGCCAGCAGCCAAGATCGTAGGGAGACCCAGTACTTC
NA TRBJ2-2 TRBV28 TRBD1 CASRRDRPTGELFF TGTGCCAGCAGGCGGGACAGGCCAACCGGGGAGCTGTTTTTT
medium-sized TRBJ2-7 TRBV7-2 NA CASSLSAGMSYEQYF TGTGCCAGCAGCTTATCAGCAGGGATGTCCTACGAGCAGTACTTC
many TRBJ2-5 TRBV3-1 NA CASSQDRTGWGEDQYF TGTGCCAGCAGCCAAGATCGAACAGGGTGGGGGGAAGACCAGTACTTC
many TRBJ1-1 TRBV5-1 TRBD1 CASSWTLTGFAEAFF TGCGCCAGCAGCTGGACACTGACAGGGTTTGCTGAAGCTTTCTTT
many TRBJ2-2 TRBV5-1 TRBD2 CASSPSKGRGGPNTGELFF TGCGCCAGCAGCCCATCAAAGGGGCGGGGGGGCCCGAACACCGGGGAGCTGTTTTTT
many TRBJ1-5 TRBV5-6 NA CASRSGHNSNQPQHF TGTGCCAGCAGAAGTGGACATAATAGCAATCAGCCCCAGCATTTT
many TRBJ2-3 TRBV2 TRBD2 CASSEMASGGADTQYF TGTGCCAGCAGTGAAATGGCTAGCGGGGGGGCGGATACGCAGTATTTT
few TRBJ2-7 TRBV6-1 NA CASYLGVAYEQYF TGTGCCAGTTACTTGGGGGTTGCCTACGAGCAGTACTTC
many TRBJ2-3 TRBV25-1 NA CASGQDTQYF TGTGCCAGCGGTCAGGATACGCAGTATTTT
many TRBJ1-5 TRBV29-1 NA CSVGTGTNVQPQHF TGCAGCGTAGGGACCGGGACAAACGTCCAGCCCCAGCATTTT
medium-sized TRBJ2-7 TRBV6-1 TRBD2 CASRVKTSRYEQYF TGTGCCAGCAGAGTAAAGACTAGCCGCTACGAGCAGTACTTC
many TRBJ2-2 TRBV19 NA CASREFGGTGELFF TGTGCCAGTAGGGAGTTCGGGGGTACCGGGGAGCTGTTTTTT
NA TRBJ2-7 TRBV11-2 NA CASSSNVGTSHYEQYF TGTGCCAGCAGCTCTAACGTCGGGACTTCCCACTACGAGCAGTACTTC
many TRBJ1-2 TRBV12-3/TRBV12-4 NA CASSFPRGGYTF TGTGCCAGCAGTTTCCCCAGGGGTGGCTACACCTTC
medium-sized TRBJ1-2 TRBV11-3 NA CASSSREDGYTF TGTGCCAGCAGCTCCCGAGAGGATGGCTACACCTTC
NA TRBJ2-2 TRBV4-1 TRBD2 CASSQGGFSGVYTGELFF TGCGCCAGCAGCCAAGGGGGCTTTAGCGGGGTATACACCGGGGAGCTGTTTTTT
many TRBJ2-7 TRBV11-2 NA CASSLGQAYQAYEQYF TGTGCCAGCAGCTTAGGACAGGCCTACCAGGCCTACGAGCAGTACTTC
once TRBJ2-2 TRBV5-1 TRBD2 CARSFFPAGLGGELFF TGCGCCAGGAGCTTTTTTCCAGCGGGGCTTGGCGGGGAGCTGTTTTTT
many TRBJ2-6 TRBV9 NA CASSTVDGEIGANVLTF TGTGCCAGCAGCACGGTGGACGGGGAGATAGGGGCCAACGTCCTGACTTTC
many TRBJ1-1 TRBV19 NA CASSPLLGNTEAFF TGTGCCAGTAGTCCACTCCTCGGGAACACTGAAGCTTTCTTT
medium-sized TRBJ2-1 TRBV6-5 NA CASSYSTRGSYNEQFF TGTGCCAGCAGTTACTCGACGAGGGGCTCCTACAATGAGCAGTTCTTC
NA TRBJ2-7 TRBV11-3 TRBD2 CASSLTSGTISYEQYF TGTGCCAGCAGCCTAACATCCGGGACTATATCCTACGAGCAGTACTTC
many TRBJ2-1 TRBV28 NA CAIRALSYNEQFF TGTGCCATAAGGGCCCTCTCCTACAATGAGCAGTTCTTC